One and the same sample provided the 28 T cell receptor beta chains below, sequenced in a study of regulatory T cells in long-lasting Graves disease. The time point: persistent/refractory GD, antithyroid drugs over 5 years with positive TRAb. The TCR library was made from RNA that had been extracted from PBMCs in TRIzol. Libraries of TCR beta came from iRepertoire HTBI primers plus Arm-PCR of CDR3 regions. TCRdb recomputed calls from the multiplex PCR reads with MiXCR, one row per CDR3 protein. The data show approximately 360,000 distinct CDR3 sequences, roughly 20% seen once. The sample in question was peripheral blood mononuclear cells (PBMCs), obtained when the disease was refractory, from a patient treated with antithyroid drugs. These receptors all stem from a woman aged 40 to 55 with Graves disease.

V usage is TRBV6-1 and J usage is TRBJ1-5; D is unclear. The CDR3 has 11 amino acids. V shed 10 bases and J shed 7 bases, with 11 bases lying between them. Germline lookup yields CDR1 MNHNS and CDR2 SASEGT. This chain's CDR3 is CATGPEQPQHF. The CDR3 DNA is TGTGCCACCGGGCCCGAACAGCCCCAGCATTTT.

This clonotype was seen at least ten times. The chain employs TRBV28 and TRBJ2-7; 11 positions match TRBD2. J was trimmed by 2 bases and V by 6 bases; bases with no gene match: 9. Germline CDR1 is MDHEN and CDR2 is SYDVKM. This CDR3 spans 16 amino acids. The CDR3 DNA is TGTGCCAGCAGGCCTAGCCTAGCGGGAGGCCCCTACGAGCAGTACTTC. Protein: CASRPSLAGGPYEQYF.

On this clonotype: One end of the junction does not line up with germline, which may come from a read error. CDR3 in amino acids: CASSPILRQSGYEKLFF. DNA for the CDR3: TGCGCCAGCAGCCCCATTTTGCGACAGTCGGGGTATGAAAAACTGTTTTTT. The chain combines TRBV12-3 or TRBV12-4 with TRBJ1-4, with D perhaps TRBD1 (5 bases). This CDR3 is built from 17 residues.

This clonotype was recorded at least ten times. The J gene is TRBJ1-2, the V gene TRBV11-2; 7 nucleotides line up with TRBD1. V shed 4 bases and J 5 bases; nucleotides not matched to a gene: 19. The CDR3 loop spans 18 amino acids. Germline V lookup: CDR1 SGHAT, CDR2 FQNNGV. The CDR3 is CASSSPSDPPGQLYGYTF. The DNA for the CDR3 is TGTGCCAGCAGCTCCCCCTCGGATCCTCCGGGACAGCTTTATGGCTACACCTTC.

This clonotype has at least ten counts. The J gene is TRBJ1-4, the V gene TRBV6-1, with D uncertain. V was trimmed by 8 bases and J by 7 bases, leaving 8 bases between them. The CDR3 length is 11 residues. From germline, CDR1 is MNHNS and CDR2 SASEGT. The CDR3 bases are TGTGCCAGCGAGGGTGGTGAAAAACTGTTTTTT. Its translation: CASEGGEKLFF.

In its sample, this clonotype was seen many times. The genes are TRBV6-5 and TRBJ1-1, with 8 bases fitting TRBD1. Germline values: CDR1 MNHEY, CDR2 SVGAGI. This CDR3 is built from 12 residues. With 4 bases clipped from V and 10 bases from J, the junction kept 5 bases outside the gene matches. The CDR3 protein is CASSSSGTGAFF. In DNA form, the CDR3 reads TGTGCCAGCAGTTCGAGCGGGACAGGAGCTTTCTTT.

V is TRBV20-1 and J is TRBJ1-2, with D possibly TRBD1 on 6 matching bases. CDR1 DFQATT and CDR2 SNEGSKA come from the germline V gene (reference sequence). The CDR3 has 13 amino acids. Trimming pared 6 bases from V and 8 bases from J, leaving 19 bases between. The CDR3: CSAPEGGAEGYTF. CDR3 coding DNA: TGCAGTGCCCCTGAGGGGGGCGCGGAAGGCTACACCTTC.

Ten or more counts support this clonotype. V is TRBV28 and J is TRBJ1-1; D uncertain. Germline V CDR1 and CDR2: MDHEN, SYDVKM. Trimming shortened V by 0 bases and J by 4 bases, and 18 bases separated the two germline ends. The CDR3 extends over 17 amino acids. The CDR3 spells CASSLWKRGQPGTEAFF. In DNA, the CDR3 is TGTGCCAGCAGTTTATGGAAGCGGGGTCAGCCCGGCACTGAAGCTTTCTTT.

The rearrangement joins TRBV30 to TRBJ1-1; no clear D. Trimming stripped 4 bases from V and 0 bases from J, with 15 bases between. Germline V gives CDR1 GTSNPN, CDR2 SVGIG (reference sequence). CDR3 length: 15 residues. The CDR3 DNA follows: TGTGCCTGGAATGGTGGCACGTCGATGAACACTGAAGCTTTCTTT. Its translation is CAWNGGTSMNTEAFF.

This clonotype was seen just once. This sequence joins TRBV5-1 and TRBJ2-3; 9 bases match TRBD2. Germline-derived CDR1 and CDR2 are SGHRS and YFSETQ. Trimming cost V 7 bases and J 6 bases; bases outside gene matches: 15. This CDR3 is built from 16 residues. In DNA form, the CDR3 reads TGCGCCAGCCGTAGGAGTAGCGGGAGCCCGGTGGATACGCAGTATTTT. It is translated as CASRRSSGSPVDTQYF. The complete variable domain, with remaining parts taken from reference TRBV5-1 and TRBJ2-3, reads KAGVTQTPRYLIKTRGQQVTLSCSPISGHRSVSWYQQTPGQGLQFLFEYFSETQRNKGNFPGRFSGRQFSNSRSEMNVSTLELGDSALYLCASRRSSGSPVDTQYFGPGTRLTVL.

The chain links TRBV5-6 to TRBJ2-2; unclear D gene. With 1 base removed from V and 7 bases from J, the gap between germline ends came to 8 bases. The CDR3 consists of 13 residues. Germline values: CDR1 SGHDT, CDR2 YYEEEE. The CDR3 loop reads CASSLLFGGELFF. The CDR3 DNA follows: TGTGCCAGCAGCTTGCTTTTCGGCGGGGAGCTGTTTTTT.

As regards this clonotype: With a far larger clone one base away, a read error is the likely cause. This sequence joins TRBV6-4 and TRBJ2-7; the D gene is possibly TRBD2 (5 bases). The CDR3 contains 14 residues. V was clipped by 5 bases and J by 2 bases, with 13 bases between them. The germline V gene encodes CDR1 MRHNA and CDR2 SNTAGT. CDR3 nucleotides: TGTGCCAGCAGTTCCAACAGCGGTACCTACGAGCAGTACTTC. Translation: CASSSNSGTYEQYF.

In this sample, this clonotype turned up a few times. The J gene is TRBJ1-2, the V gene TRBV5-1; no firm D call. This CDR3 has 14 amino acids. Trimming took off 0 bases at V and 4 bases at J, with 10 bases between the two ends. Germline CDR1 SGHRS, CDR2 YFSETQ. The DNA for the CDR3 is TGCGCCAGCAGCTTGGAGTTAGGCGTCTATGGCTACACCTTC. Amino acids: CASSLELGVYGYTF.

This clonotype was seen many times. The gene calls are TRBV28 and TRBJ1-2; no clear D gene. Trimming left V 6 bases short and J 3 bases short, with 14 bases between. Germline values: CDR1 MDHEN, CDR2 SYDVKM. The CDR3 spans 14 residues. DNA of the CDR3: TGTGCCAGCAGCTGGGCGTCAAGATACTATGGCTACACCTTC. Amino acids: CASSWASRYYGYTF.

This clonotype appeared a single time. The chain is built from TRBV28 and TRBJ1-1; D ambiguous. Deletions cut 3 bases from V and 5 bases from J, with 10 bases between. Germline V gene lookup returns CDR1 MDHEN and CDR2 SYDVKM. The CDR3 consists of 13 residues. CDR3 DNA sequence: TGTGCCAGCAGTTTTTCCCCCAGGACTGAAGCTTTCTTT. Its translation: CASSFSPRTEAFF.

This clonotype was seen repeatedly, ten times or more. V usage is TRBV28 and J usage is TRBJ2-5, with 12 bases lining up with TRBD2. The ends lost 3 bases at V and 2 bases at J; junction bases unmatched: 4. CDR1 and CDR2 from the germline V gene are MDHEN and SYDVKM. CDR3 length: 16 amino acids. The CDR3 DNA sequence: TGTGCCAGCAGTTTGTCCCTAGCGGGAGGGCAAGAGACCCAGTACTTC. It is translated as CASSLSLAGGQETQYF.

The CDR3 DNA sequence: TGTGCCAGCAGAAACTGGGAGCAGTACTTC. Residues: CASRNWEQYF. This rearrangement joins TRBV6-1 to TRBJ2-7; D gene uncertain. Deletions cut 6 bases from V and 7 bases from J, with 7 bases between. This CDR3 comprises 10 residues. Germline CDR1 and CDR2: MNHNS and SASEGT.

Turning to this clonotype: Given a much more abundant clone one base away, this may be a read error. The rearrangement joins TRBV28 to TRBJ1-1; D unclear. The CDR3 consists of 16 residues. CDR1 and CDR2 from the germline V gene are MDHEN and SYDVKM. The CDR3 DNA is TGTACCAGCAGACCAATTTTGGACGAATTTAACACTGAAGCTTTCTTT. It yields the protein CTSRPILDEFNTEAFF.

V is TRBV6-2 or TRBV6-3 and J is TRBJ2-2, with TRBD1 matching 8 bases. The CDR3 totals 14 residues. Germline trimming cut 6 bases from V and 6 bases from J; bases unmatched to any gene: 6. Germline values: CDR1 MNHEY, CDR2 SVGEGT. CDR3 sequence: CASRLQGVAGELFF. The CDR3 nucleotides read TGTGCCAGCAGACTACAGGGGGTCGCCGGGGAGCTGTTTTTT.

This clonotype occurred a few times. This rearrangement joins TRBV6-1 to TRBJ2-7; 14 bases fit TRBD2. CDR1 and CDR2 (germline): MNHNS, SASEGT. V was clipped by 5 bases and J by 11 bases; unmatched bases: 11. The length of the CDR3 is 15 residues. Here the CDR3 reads CASSNLGLAGVIKYF. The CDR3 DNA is TGTGCCAGCAGTAATCTGGGACTAGCGGGAGTAATAAAGTACTTC.

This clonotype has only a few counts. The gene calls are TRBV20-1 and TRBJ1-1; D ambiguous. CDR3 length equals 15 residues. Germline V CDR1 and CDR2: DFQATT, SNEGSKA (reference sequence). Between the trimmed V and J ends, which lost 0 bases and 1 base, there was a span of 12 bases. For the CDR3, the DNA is TGCAGTGCTAGAGATGTGGGATACCCGAACACTGAAGCTTTCTTT. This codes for CSARDVGYPNTEAFF.

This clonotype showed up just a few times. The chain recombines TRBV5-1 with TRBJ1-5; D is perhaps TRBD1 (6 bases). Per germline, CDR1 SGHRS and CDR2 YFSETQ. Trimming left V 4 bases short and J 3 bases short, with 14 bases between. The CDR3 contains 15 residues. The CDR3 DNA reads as TGCGCCAGCAGCCAGGAGGCAGGGGTCAATCAGCCCCAGCATTTT. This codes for CASSQEAGVNQPQHF.

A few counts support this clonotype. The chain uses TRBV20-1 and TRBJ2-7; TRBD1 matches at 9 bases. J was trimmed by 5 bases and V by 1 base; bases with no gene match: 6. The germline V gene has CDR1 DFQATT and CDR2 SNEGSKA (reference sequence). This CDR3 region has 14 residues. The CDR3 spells CSARGGTGPHEQYF. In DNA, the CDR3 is TGCAGTGCTAGAGGTGGGACAGGGCCCCACGAGCAGTACTTC.

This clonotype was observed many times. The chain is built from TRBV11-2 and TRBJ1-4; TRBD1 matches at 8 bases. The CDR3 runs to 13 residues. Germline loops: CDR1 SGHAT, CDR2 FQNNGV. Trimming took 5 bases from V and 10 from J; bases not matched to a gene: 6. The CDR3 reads CASSPGQGRKLFF. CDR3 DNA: TGTGCCAGCAGCCCAGGACAGGGTCGAAAACTGTTTTTT.

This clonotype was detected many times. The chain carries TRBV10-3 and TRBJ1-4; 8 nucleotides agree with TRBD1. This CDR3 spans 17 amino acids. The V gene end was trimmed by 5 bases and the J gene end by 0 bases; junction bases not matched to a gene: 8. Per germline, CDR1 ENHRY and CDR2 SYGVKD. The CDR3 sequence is CAISLGGQGSTNEKLFF. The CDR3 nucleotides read TGTGCCATCAGTCTAGGAGGACAGGGATCAACTAATGAAAAACTGTTTTTT.

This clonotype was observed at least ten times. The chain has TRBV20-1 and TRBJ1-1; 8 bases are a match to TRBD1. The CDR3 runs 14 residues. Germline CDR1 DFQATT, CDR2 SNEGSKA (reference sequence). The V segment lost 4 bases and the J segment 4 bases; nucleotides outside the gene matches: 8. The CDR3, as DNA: TGCAGTGCTAATCGACAGGGGCGGTTCACTGAAGCTTTCTTT. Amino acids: CSANRQGRFTEAFF.

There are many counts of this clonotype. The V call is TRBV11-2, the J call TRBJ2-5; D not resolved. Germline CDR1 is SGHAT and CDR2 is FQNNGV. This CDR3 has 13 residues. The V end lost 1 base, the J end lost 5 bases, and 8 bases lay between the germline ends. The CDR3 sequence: CASSLGQTETQYF. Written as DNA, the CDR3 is TGTGCCAGCAGCTTAGGGCAAACGGAGACCCAGTACTTC.

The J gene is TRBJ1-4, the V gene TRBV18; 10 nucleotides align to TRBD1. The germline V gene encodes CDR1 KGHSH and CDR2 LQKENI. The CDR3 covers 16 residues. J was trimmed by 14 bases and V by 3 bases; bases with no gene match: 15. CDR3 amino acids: CASSPIPGQGPPGLFF. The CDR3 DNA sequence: TGTGCCAGCTCACCGATACCGGGACAGGGGCCGCCGGGGCTGTTTTTT.